The sequence of this TCR beta chain was determined in a study of shared clonotypes between healthy human individuals. Overall study findings and caveats: Generally, estimated richness proved larger in naive subsets than it did in memory subsets.

Details on this clone: Its antigen is not identified.

V lost 3 bases and J 2 bases, leaving 18 bases between the germline ends. CDR3 size: 16 residues. Germline values: CDR1 SGHRS, CDR2 YFSETQ. Data came from immunoSEQ multiplex PCR; TCRdb stores just in-frame clones and leaves some out. The sample lists hundreds of thousands of clones, 96% occurring once. The TCR was taken from a woman aged 25-40 years in good health. Sequenced sample: naive CD4+ T cells sorted from blood. The subset was: CD45RA+ positively selected. This rearrangement joins TRBV5-1 to TRBJ2-7, with D perhaps TRBD1 or TRBD2 (6 bases each). The DNA for the CDR3 is TGCGCCAGCAGCTCGAGCTTGTCCGGGGGCCCCTACGAGCAGTACTTC. Translating gives CASSSSLSGGPYEQYF.